This paragraph covers one T cell receptor (beta chain) sequence. This sample stems from a study of blood T cell repertoires in COVID-19. Study-level information: Sites across the United States, Italy and Spain contributed samples from acute and convalescent COVID-19. The analysed material was cDNA or gDNA that came from T cells, B-cell-depleted T cells, or PBMCs.

As originally analysed: Estimated nucleated cell counts came from reference gene primer amplification. TCRdb's copy holds only in-frame clones and misses some; the assay was immunoSEQ multiplex PCR. The D gene and trimming were derived from the DNA, and the V and J assignments and clone size from that table. The top ten hold roughly 3% of the sample, which has about 160,000 clones, 80% to 90% seen once. Germline V gene data show CDR1 as SGHDT and CDR2 as YYEEEE. V was shortened by 3 bases and J by 8 bases, with 8 bases between the two germline ends. This CDR3 spans 12 amino acids. The source of this sequence is a man aged 70 or older with acute or convalescent COVID-19. Specimen: peripheral blood. The rearrangement uses TRBV5-6 and TRBJ1-4; D is undetermined. The CDR3: CASSSVREKLFF. CDR3 bases: TGTGCCAGCAGCTCCGTGAGGGAAAAACTGTTTTTT.